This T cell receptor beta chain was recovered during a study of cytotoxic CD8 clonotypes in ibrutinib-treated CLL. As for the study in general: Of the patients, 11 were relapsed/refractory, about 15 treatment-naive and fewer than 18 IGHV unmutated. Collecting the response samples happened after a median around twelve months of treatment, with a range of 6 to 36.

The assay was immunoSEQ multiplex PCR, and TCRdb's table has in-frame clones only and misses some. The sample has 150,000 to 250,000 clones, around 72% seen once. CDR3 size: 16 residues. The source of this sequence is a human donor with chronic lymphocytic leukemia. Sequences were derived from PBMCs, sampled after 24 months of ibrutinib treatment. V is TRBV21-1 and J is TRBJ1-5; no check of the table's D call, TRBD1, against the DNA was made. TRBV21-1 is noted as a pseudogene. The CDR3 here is CASSNAWGHSNQPQHF. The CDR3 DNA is TGTGCCAGCAGCAATGCATGGGGACATAGCAATCAGCCCCAGCATTTT.